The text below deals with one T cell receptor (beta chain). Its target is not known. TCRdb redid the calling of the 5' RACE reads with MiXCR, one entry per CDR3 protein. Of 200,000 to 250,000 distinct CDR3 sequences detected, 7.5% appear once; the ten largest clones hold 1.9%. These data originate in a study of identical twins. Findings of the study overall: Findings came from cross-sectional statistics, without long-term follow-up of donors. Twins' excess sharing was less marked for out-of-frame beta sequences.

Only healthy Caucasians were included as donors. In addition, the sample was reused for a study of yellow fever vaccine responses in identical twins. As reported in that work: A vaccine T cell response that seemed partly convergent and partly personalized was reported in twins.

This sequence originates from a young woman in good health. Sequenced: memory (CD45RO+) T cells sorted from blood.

CDR3: CSAREGTQRGQETQYF. In nucleotides, the CDR3 is TGCAGTGCTAGGGAGGGGACTCAAAGAGGACAAGAGACCCAGTACTTC. This chain connects TRBV20-1 to TRBJ2-5; possible D gene TRBD2, 6 bases. Germline CDR1 reads DFQATT; CDR2 reads SNEGSKA (reference sequence). This CDR3 is built from 16 residues. Trimming cost V 3 bases and J 2 bases, with 19 bases left between them.